These 24 T cell receptor beta chains were all obtained from the same sample, sequenced in a study of blood T cell repertoires in COVID-19. Clones were read by immunoSEQ multiplex PCR, and TCRdb kept only the in-frame ones, dropping some. This sample carries around 87,000 clones, almost 90% of them seen once, and the ten largest clones take approximately 1.6%. Specimen: peripheral blood. All receptors come from a human donor with active COVID-19. The donor label of this sample is uncertain.

The genes are TRBV3-1 (or the pseudogene TRBV3-2) and TRBJ2-5; 9 bases are a match to TRBD1. The CDR3 consists of 16 residues. Germline CDR1 reads LGHDT; CDR2 reads YNNKEL (reference sequence). V lost 0 bases, J lost 2 bases, and 4 bases stayed unmatched. The CDR3 reads CASSQDFGTGQETQYF. The CDR3 coding sequence is TGTGCCAGCAGCCAAGATTTCGGGACAGGGCAAGAGACCCAGTACTTC.

In its sample, this clone was seen once. The genes are TRBV7-3 and TRBJ2-2, with a tentative D call TRBD1 (6 bases). This CDR3 spans 20 amino acids. V lost 0 bases, J lost 3 bases, and 23 bases lay in between. In germline, CDR1 is SGHTA, CDR2 FQGTGA. The CDR3 here is CASSLTKHQRDGQYTGELFF. CDR3 sequence (DNA): TGTGCCAGCAGCTTAACGAAGCACCAAAGAGACGGACAGTACACCGGGGAGCTGTTTTTT.

This clone appeared a single time. This sequence joins TRBV12-3 or TRBV12-4 and TRBJ1-1; D is perhaps TRBD1 (6 bases). The V end was cut by 7 bases, the J end by 4 bases, with 13 bases between. The CDR3 consists of 13 residues. The DNA of the CDR3 is TGTGCCAGCACCACAGGGTGGAGCACTGAAGCTTTCTTT. Translation: CASTTGWSTEAFF.

The V call is TRBV2, the J call TRBJ1-1, with D possibly TRBD1 on 5 matching bases. Germline V gene sequence: CDR1 SNHLY, CDR2 FYNNEI. The CDR3 contains 14 residues. V lost 4 bases to trimming and J lost 1 base, with 10 bases between them. CDR3 amino acids: CASSVRGTNTEAFF. In DNA, the CDR3 is TGTGCCAGCAGTGTGCGGGGGACGAACACTGAAGCTTTCTTT.

The V gene is TRBV6-5, the J gene TRBJ2-2; a weak D match, TRBD1 (5 bases). The CDR3 is made up of 15 amino acids. Germline CDR1 is MNHEY and CDR2 is SVGAGI. The V end was cut by 2 bases, the J end by 4 bases, with 11 bases between. The CDR3 here is CASSYGRVGTGELFF. The CDR3 nucleotides read TGTGCCAGCAGTTACGGCAGGGTTGGCACCGGGGAGCTGTTTTTT.

The chain carries TRBV7-8 and TRBJ1-1; 9 bases match TRBD1. Germline CDR1 is SGHVS and CDR2 is FQNEAQ. Losses at the gene ends were 1 base for V and 6 bases for J; bases not matched to a gene: 9. The CDR3 sequence is 16 residues long. CDR3 coding DNA: TGTGCCAGCAGCTTAGGTTTCCCGGGACAGGGTCCTGAAGCTTTCTTT. This encodes CASSLGFPGQGPEAFF.

The chain combines TRBV18 with TRBJ2-5, with TRBD1 matching 11 bases. In germline, CDR1 is KGHSH, CDR2 LQKENI. The CDR3 is 14 amino acids. V trimming: 3 bases; J trimming: 4 bases; junction bases outside the gene matches: 1. The CDR3 sequence: CASSPGTGGETQYF. In nucleotides, the CDR3 is TGTGCCAGCTCACCCGGGACAGGGGGAGAGACCCAGTACTTC.

The chain is built from TRBV3-1 (or the pseudogene TRBV3-2) and TRBJ2-7; 8 nucleotides line up with TRBD1. The trim removed 5 bases at V and 1 base at J, leaving 4 bases unmatched. This CDR3 comprises 14 residues. The germline CDR1 and CDR2 sequences are LGHDT and YNNKEL (reference sequence). The CDR3 region has the DNA TGTGCCAGCAGCAGACAGGGGCGATCCTACGAGCAGTACTTC. Translating it yields CASSRQGRSYEQYF.

The rearrangement links TRBV19 to TRBJ1-3; no reliable D call. Looked up from germline, CDR1 is LNHDA and CDR2 is SQIVND (reference sequence). The CDR3 sequence is 16 residues long. Trimming removed 2 bases at V and 0 bases at J, with 11 bases between. The CDR3 region is CASSIIGEFSGNTIYF. The CDR3 DNA reads TGTGCCAGTAGTATAATCGGGGAGTTCTCTGGAAACACCATATATTTT. Looking up the rest from reference TRBV19 and TRBJ1-3 gives the full variable domain: DGGITQSPKYLFRKEGQNVTLSCEQNLNHDAMYWYRQDPGQGLRLIYYSQIVNDFQKGDIAEGYSVSREKKESFPLTVTSAQKNPTAFYLCASSIIGEFSGNTIYFGEGSWLTVV.

V is TRBV10-1 and J is TRBJ2-7; a weak D match, TRBD2 (5 bases). The germline gives CDR1 WNHNN, CDR2 SYGVQD (reference sequence). The CDR3 runs to 13 residues. Trimming shortened V by 1 base and J by 9 bases, and 13 bases separated the two germline ends. CDR3 amino acids: CASSEWSGEGQYF. Written as DNA, the CDR3 is TGCGCCAGCAGTGAGTGGTCCGGAGAGGGGCAGTACTTC.

For the CDR3, the DNA is TGTGCCAGCAGCGTCCCGGGACAAGAGACCCAGTACTTC. Its translation: CASSVPGQETQYF. This chain connects TRBV9 to TRBJ2-5, with a possible D match to TRBD2 (5 bases). Germline lookup yields CDR1 SGDLS and CDR2 YYNGEE. The CDR3 runs to 13 residues. V was cut by 2 bases and J by 2 bases, with 7 bases left in between.

The chain carries TRBV18 and TRBJ2-1; 9 bases are a match to TRBD1. V lost 3 bases, J lost 10 bases, and 4 bases stayed unmatched. The CDR3 runs 13 residues. Germline values: CDR1 KGHSH, CDR2 LQKENI. As DNA, the CDR3 is TGTGCCAGCTCACCCTACAGGGGGCGAGAGCAGTTCTTC. It specifies CASSPYRGREQFF.

This chain connects TRBV9 to TRBJ2-1; tentative D call: TRBD2 (5 bases). CDR3 length equals 16 residues. The V gene's germline CDR1 is SGDLS and CDR2 YYNGEE. V was pared by 4 bases and J by 2 bases, with 16 bases between. CDR3 coding DNA: TGTGCCAGCAGCACCATGGGGAGTGTCGCCTACAATGAGCAGTTCTTC. Residues: CASSTMGSVAYNEQFF.

The chain uses TRBV7-8 and TRBJ2-7; D is possibly TRBD1 (7 bases). The germline CDR1 and CDR2 sequences are SGHVS and FQNEAQ. V lost 4 bases and J 3 bases, leaving 13 bases between the germline ends. The CDR3 spans 14 residues. The CDR3 region has the DNA TGTGCCAGCAGCTCGCAGGGGGGAAGCTACGAGCAGTACTTC. Translating it yields CASSSQGGSYEQYF.

The CDR3 DNA reads as TGTGCCAGCAGCTTGGTCAGGGACTATGGCTACACCTTC. It encodes CASSLVRDYGYTF. The rearrangement joins TRBV5-4 to TRBJ1-2; maybe TRBD1 (5 bases). The germline V gene has CDR1 SGHNT and CDR2 YYREEE (reference sequence). V was cut by 0 bases and J by 3 bases, with 6 bases left in between. The CDR3 loop spans 13 amino acids.

The chain combines TRBV11-2 with TRBJ2-7, with D possibly matching TRBD2 (6 bases). The CDR3 covers 15 residues. V lost 3 bases to trimming and J lost 2 bases, with 14 bases between them. Germline CDR1 and CDR2: SGHAT and FQNNGV. As DNA, the CDR3 is TGTGCCAGCAGCTTCCGGGGGTCCGATGCCTACGAGCAGTACTTC. It specifies CASSFRGSDAYEQYF.

This chain connects TRBV7-2 to TRBJ1-1; 9 nucleotides agree with TRBD1. Germline values: CDR1 SGHTA, CDR2 FQGNSA. Germline trimming cut 2 bases from V and 4 bases from J; bases unmatched to any gene: 2. This CDR3 is built from 14 residues. The DNA for the CDR3 is TGTGCCAGCAGCTTAAAGACAGGGGGCACTGAAGCTTTCTTT. Translating it yields CASSLKTGGTEAFF.

The gene calls are TRBV6-6 and TRBJ2-1, with TRBD1 matching over 7 bases. The J segment lost 4 bases and the V segment lost 6 bases, leaving 9 bases of the junction unmatched. The CDR3 runs to 15 residues. Per the germline V gene, CDR1 is MNHNY and CDR2 is SVGAGI (reference sequence). CDR3 in amino acids: CASSYQGEPYNEQFF. In DNA form, the CDR3 reads TGTGCCAGCAGCTACCAGGGGGAACCATACAATGAGCAGTTCTTC.

The rearrangement links TRBV2 to TRBJ2-5, with D perhaps TRBD1 (7 bases). The germline V gene encodes CDR1 SNHLY and CDR2 FYNNEI. The CDR3 is 15 residues long. V was trimmed by 2 bases and J by 2 bases, leaving 12 bases between them. This chain's CDR3 is CASSELQGGQETQYF. In DNA, the CDR3 is TGTGCCAGCAGTGAACTCCAGGGGGGTCAAGAGACCCAGTACTTC.

In DNA, the CDR3 is TGTGCCAGCAGCGGATATCAGGGGGCAGGGGGTTTGAACACTGAAGCTTTCTTT. Translation: CASSGYQGAGGLNTEAFF. The chain joins TRBV9 to TRBJ1-1; TRBD1 matches at 8 bases. The germline V gene encodes CDR1 SGDLS and CDR2 YYNGEE. V shed 3 bases, J shed 0 bases, and the junction held 13 bases outside the gene matches. CDR3 length equals 18 residues.

The chain employs TRBV5-1 and TRBJ2-5, with 10 positions matching TRBD1. The CDR3 runs 14 residues. The J segment lost 4 bases and the V segment lost 4 bases, leaving 4 bases of the junction unmatched. The germline V gene has CDR1 SGHRS and CDR2 YFSETQ. CDR3 coding DNA: TGCGCCAGCAGCCCGAGGACAGGGGGAGAGACCCAGTACTTC. Protein sequence: CASSPRTGGETQYF. Filled out from reference TRBV5-1 and TRBJ2-5, the complete variable domain reads KAGVTQTPRYLIKTRGQQVTLSCSPISGHRSVSWYQQTPGQGLQFLFEYFSETQRNKGNFPGRFSGRQFSNSRSEMNVSTLELGDSALYLCASSPRTGGETQYFGPGTRLLVL.

The CDR3 sequence: CASSPSGSSYNSPLHF. The CDR3 coding sequence is TGCGCCAGCAGCCCATCCGGGAGCTCCTATAATTCACCCCTCCACTTT. The rearrangement links TRBV4-1 to TRBJ1-6, with D uncertain. Germline V CDR1 and CDR2: MGHRA, YSYEKL. Between the trimmed V and J ends, which lost 4 bases and 0 bases, there was a span of 10 bases. The CDR3 length is 16 residues.

V and J are TRBV30 and TRBJ1-2; the match to TRBD1 covers 9 bases. Germline lookup yields CDR1 GTSNPN and CDR2 SVGIG (reference sequence). The CDR3 loop spans 12 amino acids. The trim removed 5 bases at V and 14 bases at J, leaving 12 bases unmatched. This CDR3 is CAWGKDRGEETF. The DNA of the CDR3 is TGTGCCTGGGGCAAGGACAGGGGTGAAGAGACCTTC.

The chain has TRBV7-2 and TRBJ2-1, with a tentative D call TRBD1 (5 bases). CDR1 is SGHTA and CDR2 is FQGNSA in the germline V gene. There are 13 residues in the CDR3. V lost 3 bases to trimming and J lost 9 bases, with 12 bases between them. The DNA for the CDR3 is TGTGCCAGCAGCTTGTCCAGGGTTACTGAGCAGTTCTTC. Translating it yields CASSLSRVTEQFF.